These 7 T cell receptor beta chains were sequenced from one sample in a study of cytomegalovirus exposure and HLA in healthy donors. The PCR made use of 60 Vbeta and 13 Jbeta primers. Profiling relied on immunoSEQ multiplex PCR, and the TCRdb table lists in-frame clones only, not all of them. The sample lists 200,000 to 250,000 clones; 85% were seen once. Sequencing was done on a sample of PBMCs. These receptors were collected from a human donor in good health.

In this sample, this clone turned up once. The rearrangement links TRBV5-4 to TRBJ1-4; D is perhaps TRBD1 (6 bases). The CDR3 totals 14 residues. V was clipped by 4 bases and J by 5 bases, with 12 bases between them. Germline CDR1 and CDR2: SGHNT and YYREEE (reference sequence). The CDR3 protein is CASSLDRRNEKLFF. The CDR3 bases are TGTGCCAGCAGCCTTGACAGGCGGAATGAAAAACTGTTTTTT.

This chain connects TRBV14 to TRBJ2-7, with unresolved D. The V end lost 1 base, the J end lost 5 bases, and 12 bases lay between the germline ends. CDR1 and CDR2 (germline): SGHDN, FVKESK. The CDR3 has 14 residues. In DNA form, the CDR3 reads TGTGCCAGCAGCCAAGCGAACGGTTTTAACGAGCAGTACTTC. It translates to CASSQANGFNEQYF.

V is TRBV4-3 and J is TRBJ2-3, with D perhaps TRBD1 (6 bases). Germline CDR1 is LGHNA and CDR2 is YSLEER. CDR3 length: 14 residues. V lost 0 bases and J lost 9, with 13 bases in between. CDR3 in amino acids: CASSQDSGQGTQYF. As DNA, the CDR3 is TGCGCCAGCAGCCAAGATTCGGGGCAGGGGACGCAGTATTTT.

The V and J genes are TRBV6-5 and TRBJ2-5, with 13 bases that match TRBD2. The V gene end was trimmed by 6 bases and the J gene end by 0 bases; junction bases not matched to a gene: 1. Looked up from germline, CDR1 is MNHEY and CDR2 is SVGAGI. This CDR3 spans 15 amino acids. The CDR3 sequence: CASRGTSGNQETQYF. In DNA form, the CDR3 reads TGTGCCAGCAGGGGGACTAGCGGGAACCAAGAGACCCAGTACTTC.

The chain recombines TRBV28 with TRBJ1-3; 8 nucleotides match TRBD1. This CDR3 region has 15 residues. Germline V CDR1 and CDR2: MDHEN, SYDVKM. V dropped 4 bases and J dropped 6; count of bases not matched to a gene: 8. CDR3: CASSSGGAEENTIYF. The CDR3 DNA is TGTGCCAGCAGTTCAGGGGGCGCCGAGGAAAACACCATATATTTT. Using reference TRBV28 and TRBJ1-3 for the parts outside the CDR3, the full variable domain is DVKVTQSSRYLVKRTGEKVFLECVQDMDHENMFWYRQDPGLGLRLIYFSYDVKMKEKGDIPEGYSVSREKKERFSLILESASTNQTSMYLCASSSGGAEENTIYFGEGSWLTVV.

The V gene is TRBV19, the J gene TRBJ1-1; D call uncertain. The V end was cut by 3 bases, the J end by 0 bases, with 11 bases between. The CDR3 consists of 15 residues. Germline V gene sequence: CDR1 LNHDA, CDR2 SQIVND (reference sequence). Written as DNA, the CDR3 is TGTGCCAGTAGTATCCGGGTATTAATGAACACTGAAGCTTTCTTT. Residues: CASSIRVLMNTEAFF.

The V call is TRBV6-1, the J call TRBJ2-1; 9 bases line up with TRBD2. V gave up 5 bases and J gave up 0 bases; unmatched junction bases: 2. Germline V gene sequence: CDR1 MNHNS, CDR2 SASEGT. This CDR3 spans 15 amino acids. CDR3 coding DNA: TGTGCCAGCAGTATTAGCGGGAGCTCCTACAATGAGCAGTTCTTC. Encoded protein: CASSISGSSYNEQFF.